This TCR beta chain comes out of a study of cytomegalovirus exposure and HLA in healthy donors. About the study: It was reported in a later analysis that the same platform had been used for the 100 to 150 validation repertoires as for the roughly 650 first-cohort repertoires.

Note on this clone: Its target is not known.

The CDR3 is made up of 17 amino acids. In germline, CDR1 is LNHDA, CDR2 SQIVND (reference sequence). With 4 bases clipped from V and 4 bases from J, the junction kept 13 bases outside the gene matches. Produced via immunoSEQ multiplex PCR; TCRdb's table is partial and in-frame only. The table has 150,000 to 170,000 clones, approximately 86% seen once; the top ten hold about a fifth. Study-wide results and limits: Cytomegalovirus-associated TCR beta chains were listed, numbering some 170. Published work reported that the classifier diagnosed cytomegalovirus status with high specificity and sensitivity. Three CMV-associated chains were confirmed in vitro to be specific for CMV antigens.

The chain employs TRBV19 and TRBJ1-2; 9 positions agree with TRBD1. Material: PBMCs. This receptor was taken from a man between 18 and 35 years old in good health and CMV-seropositive. As DNA, the CDR3 is TGTGCCAGTAGTACCACCCGGACAGGGGCGACTTCCTATGGCTACACCTTC. Translated, it gives CASSTTRTGATSYGYTF.